This entry lists 7 T cell receptor beta chains sequenced from one sample in a study of T cell responses to AZD1222 COVID-19 vaccine. Measured with immunoSEQ multiplex PCR; TCRdb has only the in-frame clones, and not every one. In the table there are 170,000 or so clones, about nine tenths of which are singletons. The specimen was peripheral blood, collected on day 0 of AZD1222 vaccination. These receptors were collected from an adult in good health.

The J gene is TRBJ2-7, the V gene TRBV5-1, with 7 bases matching TRBD1. Germline loops: CDR1 SGHRS, CDR2 YFSETQ. The V segment lost 0 bases and the J segment 6 bases; nucleotides outside the gene matches: 6. This CDR3 comprises 14 residues. This CDR3 is CASSLGQGSSEQYF. Written as DNA, the CDR3 is TGCGCCAGCAGCTTGGGACAGGGTAGTAGCGAGCAGTACTTC. Variable domain in full (rest from reference TRBV5-1 and TRBJ2-7): KAGVTQTPRYLIKTRGQQVTLSCSPISGHRSVSWYQQTPGQGLQFLFEYFSETQRNKGNFPGRFSGRQFSNSRSEMNVSTLELGDSALYLCASSLGQGSSEQYFGPGTRLTVT.

Written as DNA, the CDR3 is TGTGCCACCAGCAGAGTAGCGGTGGCCTCTTACAATGAGCAGTTCTTC. Its translation is CATSRVAVASYNEQFF. The V gene is TRBV15, the J gene TRBJ2-1; weak D call: TRBD2 (6 bases). This CDR3 is built from 16 residues. The germline V and J ends were trimmed by 1 base and 4 bases, with 14 bases remaining between them. Germline V gene sequence: CDR1 LNHNV, CDR2 YYDKDF (reference sequence).

V gene TRBV24-1 combines with J gene TRBJ2-7; TRBD1 matches at 7 bases. This CDR3 spans 13 amino acids. The germline V gene encodes CDR1 KGHDR and CDR2 SFDVKD. J lost 9 bases, V lost 3 bases, and 7 bases had no gene match. CDR3 protein: CATSDRDSEGQYF. The DNA of the CDR3 is TGTGCCACCAGTGATAGGGACAGCGAGGGGCAGTACTTC.

CDR3 region: CASSIGGASGRSRLGGSYNEQFF. CDR3 nucleotides: TGTGCCAGTAGTATCGGGGGAGCTAGCGGGAGGTCAAGGCTTGGGGGCTCCTACAATGAGCAGTTCTTC. The chain is built from TRBV19 and TRBJ2-1; 11 bases are a match to TRBD2. CDR1 and CDR2 (germline): LNHDA, SQIVND (reference sequence). V gave up 3 bases and J gave up 0 bases; unmatched junction bases: 22. The CDR3 runs 23 residues.

This clone was observed once. The CDR3 nucleotides are TGTGCCAGCAGTCTTTCGGGGACAGGGAATCAGCCCCAGCATTTT. Protein sequence: CASSLSGTGNQPQHF. The rearrangement uses TRBV28 and TRBJ1-5; 9 bases map to TRBD1. V trimming: 5 bases; J trimming: 4 bases; junction bases outside the gene matches: 6. In germline, CDR1 is MDHEN, CDR2 SYDVKM. The CDR3 consists of 15 residues.

This chain uses TRBV5-1 with TRBJ2-1; D uncertain. Germline CDR1 reads SGHRS; CDR2 reads YFSETQ. V was shortened by 1 base and J by 0 bases, with 8 bases between the two germline ends. The CDR3 totals 15 residues. This CDR3 is CASSLWALSYNEQFF. CDR3 coding DNA: TGCGCCAGCAGCTTGTGGGCCCTCTCCTACAATGAGCAGTTCTTC.

The gene calls are TRBV6-1 and TRBJ2-7; D remains ambiguous. The CDR3 runs to 16 residues. V lost 3 bases and J lost 3, with 18 bases in between. The V gene's germline CDR1 is MNHNS and CDR2 SASEGT. CDR3: CASSDRSSLVFYEQYF. The CDR3 DNA reads as TGTGCCAGCAGTGATCGGAGTAGCTTGGTCTTCTACGAGCAGTACTTC.